What follows are 17 T cell receptor beta chains derived from one specimen sequenced in a study of beta chain features in type 1 diabetes. The investigators reverse transcribed all of the isolated RNA, so they sequenced expressed TCRB transcripts. Clones were sequenced by immunoSEQ multiplex PCR, and TCRdb holds only the in-frame ones, with some missing. The sample lists around 430,000 clones, 30% occurring once. The sequencing input was naive CD4+ T cells from blood. The receptors were gathered from a man younger than 35 in good health.

This clone was found a few times. The chain carries TRBV7-6 and TRBJ2-1, with TRBD1 matching over 9 bases. Germline V gene lookup returns CDR1 SGHVS and CDR2 FNYEAQ. The ends lost 3 bases at V and 8 bases at J; junction bases unmatched: 5. CDR3 length: 14 residues. DNA for the CDR3: TGTGCCAGCAGCTTTGGGACAGGGAGGCATGAGCAGTTCTTC. Its protein product is CASSFGTGRHEQFF.

The chain recombines TRBV7-9 with TRBJ2-7, with 9 bases lining up with TRBD1. Germline V CDR1 and CDR2: SEHNR, FQNEAQ (reference sequence). The CDR3 is 15 amino acids. V was pared by 5 bases and J by 5 bases, with 10 bases of the junction left unmatched. The DNA for the CDR3 is TGTGCCAGCAGCCCAAGGCCGGGACAGGGCCACGAGCAGTACTTC. Protein: CASSPRPGQGHEQYF. The full variable domain, its missing parts supplied by reference TRBV7-9 and TRBJ2-7, is DTGVSQNPRHKITKRGQNVTFRCDPISEHNRLYWYRQTLGQGPEFLTYFQNEAQLEKSRLLSDRFSAERPKGSFSTLEIQRTEQGDSAMYLCASSPRPGQGHEQYFGPGTRLTVT.

The chain has TRBV4-1 and TRBJ2-7, with 8 nucleotides matching TRBD2. Trimming at V came to 3 bases and at J to 3 bases, leaving 1 base not matched to a gene. The germline CDR1 and CDR2 sequences are MGHRA and YSYEKL. The CDR3 runs to 13 residues. This CDR3 is CASSHRGGYEQYF. In DNA form, the CDR3 reads TGCGCCAGCAGCCATCGGGGGGGCTACGAGCAGTACTTC.

This clone was seen a few times. The rearrangement links TRBV18 to TRBJ2-3; the D gene is possibly TRBD2 (5 bases). From germline, CDR1 is KGHSH and CDR2 LQKENI. Trimming removed 8 bases at V and 3 bases at J, with 18 bases between. The CDR3 runs 15 residues. This chain's CDR3 is CASTPPGSGTDTQYF. CDR3 nucleotide sequence: TGTGCCAGCACCCCTCCGGGGAGTGGAACAGATACGCAGTATTTT.

This clone was detected only a few times. The sample holds other DNA sequences that translate to the same CDR3. The V call is TRBV20-1, the J call TRBJ2-5; D call uncertain. With 0 bases removed from V and 7 bases from J, the gap between germline ends came to 6 bases. The CDR3 has 11 amino acids. The germline V gene has CDR1 DFQATT and CDR2 SNEGSKA (reference sequence). The CDR3 loop reads CSARDLGTQYF. CDR3 in DNA: TGCAGTGCTAGAGACCTCGGGACCCAGTACTTC.

This clone was seen more than once but under ten times. The V call is TRBV28, the J call TRBJ2-1, with a possible D match to TRBD2 (6 bases). The germline V gene encodes CDR1 MDHEN and CDR2 SYDVKM. The CDR3 length is 14 residues. V was shortened by 7 bases and J by 5 bases, with 15 bases between the two germline ends. The CDR3 protein is CASTRGGLNNEQFF. The DNA for the CDR3 is TGTGCCAGCACCAGAGGAGGGTTAAACAATGAGCAGTTCTTC. The full variable domain, completed using reference TRBV28 and TRBJ2-1, is DVKVTQSSRYLVKRTGEKVFLECVQDMDHENMFWYRQDPGLGLRLIYFSYDVKMKEKGDIPEGYSVSREKKERFSLILESASTNQTSMYLCASTRGGLNNEQFFGPGTRLTVL.

The J gene is TRBJ1-1, the V gene TRBV30, with a possible D match to TRBD1 (6 bases). Trimming removed 0 bases at V and 10 bases at J, with 18 bases between. Germline assignment: CDR1 GTSNPN and CDR2 SVGIG (reference sequence). The CDR3 is 14 residues long. The CDR3 DNA follows: TGTGCCTGGAGTGTGAGGGGGGCTCTAGTAGGAGCTTTCTTT. It yields the protein CAWSVRGALVGAFF.

In this sample, this clone turned up a few times. The chain combines TRBV7-2 with TRBJ2-7; D could derive from TRBD1 or TRBD2 (5 bases each). The CDR3 is made up of 15 amino acids. The germline CDR1 and CDR2 sequences are SGHTA and FQGNSA. The germline V and J ends were trimmed by 6 bases and 3 bases, with 18 bases remaining between them. DNA of the CDR3: TGTGCCAGCAGGCGCCGGGACCTCGAGGGCTACGAGCAGTACTTC. Its translation is CASRRRDLEGYEQYF.

This clone has more than one count but fewer than ten. This chain connects TRBV7-2 to TRBJ2-3; possible D gene TRBD2, 6 bases. This CDR3 region has 16 residues. CDR1 SGHTA and CDR2 FQGNSA come from the germline V gene. Trimming stripped 8 bases from V and 2 bases from J, with 20 bases between. CDR3 amino acids: CASQRGLPFYTDTQYF. The DNA of the CDR3 is TGTGCCAGCCAACGGGGACTTCCCTTTTACACAGATACGCAGTATTTT.

Turning to this clone: This sample includes further DNA sequences coding for the same CDR3. The chain has TRBV30 and TRBJ2-7, with D perhaps matching TRBD1 (6 bases). This CDR3 spans 13 amino acids. The germline gives CDR1 GTSNPN, CDR2 SVGIG (reference sequence). V lost 2 bases, J lost 0 bases, and 8 bases lay in between. CDR3 coding DNA: TGTGCCTGGAGTAGGGACATCTCCTACGAGCAGTACTTC. Encoded protein: CAWSRDISYEQYF.

As concerns this clone: One junction end does not reproduce the germline sequence, and a read error may be involved. The V gene is TRBV7-7, the J gene TRBJ2-2; 7 nucleotides line up with TRBD2. CDR3 length: 16 residues. Germline CDR1 and CDR2: SSHAT and FNYEAQ (reference sequence). The CDR3 loop is CASSLLSGIDTGELFF. The CDR3 DNA reads TGTGCTAGCAGCTTATTAAGCGGGATCGACACCGGGGAGCTGTTTTTT.

The chain combines TRBV7-2 with TRBJ2-1; D is possibly TRBD2 (6 bases). The CDR3 has 17 amino acids. V shed 1 base and J shed 4 bases, with 17 bases lying between them. Germline V gene lookup returns CDR1 SGHTA and CDR2 FQGNSA. CDR3 bases: TGTGCCAGCAGCTTAGAAGGTGGGACTCGCGTTTACAATGAGCAGTTCTTC. Its protein is CASSLEGGTRVYNEQFF.

This clone has just one count. The chain joins TRBV5-4 to TRBJ2-7; a possible D gene is TRBD2 (5 bases). Trimming left V 5 bases short and J 5 bases short, with 23 bases between. This CDR3 contains 16 residues. CDR1 is SGHNT and CDR2 is YYREEE in the germline V gene (reference sequence). The CDR3 loop reads CASRPEVFPSSHEQYF. Here the CDR3 DNA reads TGTGCCAGCAGACCAGAGGTGTTTCCTAGCTCTCACGAGCAGTACTTC.

The rearrangement joins TRBV4-3 to TRBJ2-7; the D is unclear. The germline gives CDR1 LGHNA, CDR2 YSLEER. V gave up 0 bases and J gave up 1 base, with 1 base separating them. This CDR3 has 12 residues. The CDR3 nucleotides read TGCGCCAGCAGCCAAGATTCCTACGAGCAGTACTTC. This gives the protein CASSQDSYEQYF.

This clone was counted only a few times. The gene calls are TRBV25-1 and TRBJ1-2, with D unresolved. With 4 bases removed from V and 4 bases from J, the gap between germline ends came to 4 bases. This CDR3 contains 11 residues. Germline V gene data show CDR1 as MGHDK and CDR2 as SYGVNS. Here the CDR3 DNA reads TGTGCCAGCAGTGGATCCTATGGCTACACCTTC. Protein: CASSGSYGYTF.

The rearrangement uses TRBV7-9 and TRBJ2-2; a weak D match, TRBD2 (6 bases). The V end lost 2 bases, the J end lost 3 bases, and 7 bases lay between the germline ends. This CDR3 has 14 amino acids. Per germline, CDR1 SEHNR and CDR2 FQNEAQ (reference sequence). The CDR3 nucleotides are TGTGCCAGCAGCTTAACGGGAGACACCGGGGAGCTGTTTTTT. This sequence encodes CASSLTGDTGELFF.

This clone has a handful of counts. V is TRBV2 and J is TRBJ2-3; TRBD2 matches 9 bases. The V gene's germline CDR1 is SNHLY and CDR2 FYNNEI. With 0 bases clipped from V and 5 bases from J, the junction kept 3 bases outside the gene matches. CDR3 length equals 15 residues. The CDR3 reads CASSEALTSGDTQYF. CDR3 DNA: TGTGCCAGCAGTGAAGCGCTGACTAGCGGAGATACGCAGTATTTT.